These 29 T cell receptor beta chains originate from one sample sequenced in a study of blood T cells in healthy people across ages (dated by TCRdb to the mid-2010s). The library was made by 5' RACE. The run used an Illumina HiSeq 2500. A second PCR of roughly 7 to 11 cycles was run with a J-beta primer mix and a sample-barcoded 5' primer. Using fastp trimming at Q25 and MiXCR clonotype assembly, TCRdb reanalyzed the public sequencing data and kept in-frame beta chains. Records with the same CDR3 protein are collapsed into one entry carrying the most frequent genes and DNA. This sample gives about 640,000 distinct CDR3 sequences in total; around 41% of them show up just once. The ten top clones hold around 30% of the sample. Sample: blood. These receptors came from a man at least 80 years old in good health.

The chain has TRBV5-4 and TRBJ2-1; 9 positions agree with TRBD2. Per the germline V gene, CDR1 is SGHNT and CDR2 is YYREEE (reference sequence). V was pared by 3 bases and J by 3 bases, with 7 bases of the junction left unmatched. The CDR3 spans 16 residues. Here the CDR3 reads CASSSPASGIYNEQFF. In DNA form, the CDR3 reads TGTGCCAGCAGCTCCCCGGCTAGCGGGATCTACAATGAGCAGTTCTTC.

J is TRBJ1-2 and V is TRBV29-1, with D perhaps matching TRBD1 (6 bases). The CDR3 runs to 14 residues. Germline V gives CDR1 SQVTM, CDR2 ANQGSEA. V lost 5 bases and J 5 bases, leaving 18 bases between the germline ends. As DNA, the CDR3 is TGCAGCGTTCTAAGGGACACAGGATTGTATGGCTACACCTTC. The encoded protein is CSVLRDTGLYGYTF.

The genes are TRBV6-6 and TRBJ2-3, with 9 nucleotides matching TRBD1. CDR3 length equals 15 residues. Trimming removed 11 bases from V and 2 bases from J; junction bases left unmatched: 11. Germline V CDR1 and CDR2: MNHNY, SVGAGI (reference sequence). The CDR3 nucleotides read TGTGCCTGTTTGGACAGGGGAAGCTCCACAGATACGCAGTATTTT. It codes for CACLDRGSSTDTQYF.

The chain has TRBV20-1 and TRBJ2-4; 9 nucleotides line up with TRBD2. Germline V lookup: CDR1 DFQATT, CDR2 SNEGSKA (reference sequence). The ends lost 4 bases at V and 0 bases at J; junction bases unmatched: 7. There are 16 residues in the CDR3. The CDR3 is CSATLAGSLAKNIQYF. In DNA form, the CDR3 reads TGCAGTGCTACCCTAGCGGGGTCACTAGCCAAAAACATTCAGTACTTC.

V gene TRBV20-1 combines with J gene TRBJ2-3; 12 nucleotides match TRBD1. The V and J ends lost 6 bases and 1 base, in that order; junction bases with no gene match: 11. The CDR3 spans 17 residues. Germline CDR1 and CDR2: DFQATT and SNEGSKA (reference sequence). This CDR3 is CSARGQGASRGTDTQYF. CDR3 nucleotides: TGCAGTGCCCGGGGACAGGGGGCATCACGAGGCACAGATACGCAGTATTTT.

CDR3 coding DNA: TGTGCCAGCACCCTCACCGTAGGGGGGTCGGGCGAGCAGTACTTC. Translated: CASTLTVGGSGEQYF. This chain joins TRBV6-2 or TRBV6-3 and TRBJ2-1; D tentatively reads TRBD1 or TRBD2 (6 bases each). Gene TRBJ2-7 matches the end of the DNA better, so the J call may be wrong. Germline values: CDR1 MNHEY, CDR2 SVGEGT. CDR3 length: 15 amino acids.

This chain joins TRBV20-1 and TRBJ2-7, with 7 bases identical to TRBD1. Germline lookup yields CDR1 DFQATT and CDR2 SNEGSKA (reference sequence). Unmatched junction bases numbered 17, after V lost 6 bases and J lost 3 bases. The CDR3 length is 16 residues. CDR3 bases: TGCAGTGCCAGATCAGCCTACAGGGGAAGAAGCTACGAGCAGTACTTC. The encoded protein is CSARSAYRGRSYEQYF.

A note on this clonotype: This clone may be a read error of a much larger clone one base away. This chain joins TRBV7-8 and TRBJ2-1; no clear D. This CDR3 region has 13 residues. The germline gives CDR1 SGHVS, CDR2 FQNEAQ. Between the trimmed V and J ends, which lost 1 base and 5 bases, there was a span of 6 bases. The CDR3 sequence: CASSLEQHNEQFF. CDR3 bases: TGTGCCAGCAGCTTAGAACAGCACAATGAGCAGTTCTTC.

The chain carries TRBV9 and TRBJ1-2; D may be TRBD1 (5 bases). Germline V gives CDR1 SGDLS, CDR2 YYNGEE. V was cut by 0 bases and J by 5 bases, with 11 bases left in between. The CDR3 totals 14 residues. CDR3 DNA sequence: TGTGCCAGCAGCGTAGCGGTGGGGGAGTATGGCTACACCTTC. Translating gives CASSVAVGEYGYTF.

Notes on this clonotype: Compared with germline, one end of the junction differs, possibly owing to a read error. V usage is TRBV12-3 or TRBV12-4 and J usage is TRBJ1-5; D is uncertain. The CDR3 extends over 15 amino acids. The CDR3 bases are TGTGCCGGCAGCCGCGGCGAGCAGCTAGATCAGCCCCAGCATTTT. The encoded protein is CAGSRGEQLDQPQHF.

This clonotype has ten or more counts. The chain is built from TRBV29-1 and TRBJ2-3; no clear D gene. V lost 5 bases and J lost 2, with 14 bases in between. The CDR3 loop spans 14 amino acids. Per the germline V gene, CDR1 is SQVTM and CDR2 is ANQGSEA. CDR3 sequence (DNA): TGCAGCGTTCGCCTCAACTTGAACACAGATACGCAGTATTTT. As protein: CSVRLNLNTDTQYF.

This clonotype was seen a single time. Germline and junction disagree at one end, which may indicate a read error. The rearrangement links TRBV2 to TRBJ2-3, with 7 bases aligning to TRBD1. Germline V gene data show CDR1 as SNHLY and CDR2 as FYNNEI. The CDR3 covers 17 residues. The CDR3 sequence: CASSGRQAVTRTGTQYF. As DNA, the CDR3 is TGTGCCAGCAGTGGAAGGCAGGCGGTGACGAGGACAGGTACGCAGTATTTT. Combining the CDR3 with reference TRBV2 and TRBJ2-3 gives the whole variable domain EPEVTQTPSHQVTQMGQEVILRCVPISNHLYFYWYRQILGQKVEFLVSFYNNEISEKSEIFDDQFSVERPDGSNFTLKIRSTKLEDSAMYFCASSGRQAVTRTGTQYFGPGTRLTVL.

This clonotype has more than one count but fewer than ten. The CDR3 spells CASSLSPLDNYGYTF. The CDR3, as DNA: TGTGCCAGCAGCTTAAGTCCCCTAGACAACTATGGCTACACCTTC. V gene TRBV7-2 combines with J gene TRBJ1-2, with D unclear. The germline gives CDR1 SGHTA, CDR2 FQGNSA. Deletions cut 2 bases from V and 2 bases from J, with 12 bases between. The CDR3 extends over 15 amino acids.

The table lists this clonotype with a few counts. The chain joins TRBV20-1 to TRBJ2-2, with 11 bases lining up with TRBD1. CDR3 length: 15 residues. From germline, CDR1 is DFQATT and CDR2 SNEGSKA (reference sequence). The junction had 6 bases not matched to a gene; V was cut back by 2 bases and J by 7 bases. The CDR3 protein is CSARSGTGGNGELFF. The CDR3 nucleotides read TGCAGTGCTAGAAGCGGGACAGGGGGGAACGGGGAGCTGTTTTTT.

This clonotype was detected only a few times. The chain carries TRBV7-2 and TRBJ2-7; no clear D gene. The V end lost 2 bases, the J end lost 1 base, and 12 bases lay between the germline ends. CDR1 and CDR2 from the germline V gene are SGHTA and FQGNSA. This CDR3 is 15 amino acids long. CDR3 DNA sequence: TGTGCCAGCAGCTTAAGGCGAGATCGTTCCTACGAGCAGTACTTC. This encodes CASSLRRDRSYEQYF.

This clonotype was counted only a few times. V is TRBV27 and J is TRBJ2-5; 7 positions agree with TRBD1. From germline, CDR1 is MNHEY and CDR2 SMNVEV (reference sequence). Germline trimming cut 5 bases from V and 3 bases from J; bases unmatched to any gene: 12. This CDR3 spans 16 amino acids. As DNA, the CDR3 is TGTGCCAGCAGTCCAATACAGGGGATCTTGGAAGAGACCCAGTACTTC. This sequence encodes CASSPIQGILEETQYF.

Regarding this clonotype: An end of the junction differs from the germline gene, which may be a read error. The V and J genes are TRBV5-1 and TRBJ2-7; 7 bases match TRBD1. Germline loops: CDR1 SGHRS, CDR2 YFSETQ. The CDR3 covers 13 residues. CDR3 sequence reads: CASCTTGVDERYF. CDR3 DNA: TGCGCCAGTTGTACTACAGGGGTAGACGAGCGGTACTTC.

This clonotype has just a few counts. The chain uses TRBV28 and TRBJ2-7, with TRBD1 as a possible D gene (5 bases). CDR1 and CDR2 from the germline V gene are MDHEN and SYDVKM. The CDR3 loop spans 11 amino acids. With 6 bases removed from V and 8 bases from J, the gap between germline ends came to 11 bases. The CDR3: CASSDNRKQYF. CDR3 bases: TGTGCCAGCAGCGATAACAGGAAGCAGTACTTC.

The rearrangement links TRBV6-1 to TRBJ2-7, with D possibly matching TRBD2 (6 bases). Trimming shortened V by 11 bases and J by 3 bases, and 17 bases separated the two germline ends. The germline V gene encodes CDR1 MNHNS and CDR2 SASEGT. CDR3 size: 13 residues. In DNA form, the CDR3 reads TGTGCCTGCGGCCTGAGGGGAGGCTACGAGCAGTACTTC. This translates into CACGLRGGYEQYF.

The chain is built from TRBV12-3 or TRBV12-4 and TRBJ1-2; D is possibly TRBD1 (5 bases). V lost 2 bases and J 4 bases, leaving 14 bases between the germline ends. This CDR3 has 15 residues. This CDR3 is CASSLKQGNIYGYTF. Here the CDR3 DNA reads TGTGCCAGCAGTTTAAAGCAGGGAAATATCTATGGCTACACCTTC.

The rearrangement links TRBV10-3 to TRBJ2-5; 12 bases are a match to TRBD1. The J call is doubtful: the DNA matches TRBJ2-7 better. CDR1 is ENHRY, CDR2 SYGVKD, per germline. The CDR3 length is 16 residues. CDR3 nucleotides: TGTGCCATCAGTGTGGGACAGGGGGCGCTTGCCTACGAGCAGTACTTC. Its translation is CAISVGQGALAYEQYF.

This clonotype was seen a handful of times. The chain carries TRBV3-1 and TRBJ2-1, with D possibly being TRBD2 (6 bases). Germline lookup yields CDR1 LGHDT and CDR2 YNNKEL (reference sequence). The V end was cut by 8 bases, the J end by 5 bases, with 13 bases between. CDR3 size: 13 residues. CDR3 nucleotide sequence: TGTGCCAGCGAGCGGCGGGGAGACAATGAGCAGTTCTTC. It encodes CASERRGDNEQFF.

This sequence joins TRBV5-1 and TRBJ2-3; no reliable D call. Germline V gene data show CDR1 as SGHRS and CDR2 as YFSETQ. The V end lost 0 bases, the J end lost 2 bases, and 13 bases lay between the germline ends. The CDR3 is made up of 16 amino acids. This CDR3 reads CASSLGYPETTDTQYF. The CDR3 nucleotides read TGCGCCAGCAGCTTGGGTTACCCCGAAACCACAGATACGCAGTATTTT.

This clonotype was picked up a small number of times. The chain has TRBV29-1 and TRBJ2-5; 9 bases are shared with TRBD1. This CDR3 comprises 14 residues. Germline trimming cut 5 bases from V and 3 bases from J; bases unmatched to any gene: 7. Germline lookup yields CDR1 SQVTM and CDR2 ANQGSEA. The CDR3 loop reads CSVTHGTGKETQYF. Written as DNA, the CDR3 is TGCAGCGTTACCCATGGGACAGGGAAAGAGACCCAGTACTTC.

J is TRBJ2-1 and V is TRBV7-2; the D is unclear. This CDR3 has 15 residues. Trimming took off 5 bases at V and 8 bases at J, with 19 bases between the two ends. CDR1 is SGHTA, CDR2 FQGNSA, per germline. CDR3 sequence reads: CASSRPRPKLDEQFF. The DNA of the CDR3 is TGTGCCAGCAGCCGCCCTCGACCGAAACTCGATGAGCAGTTCTTC.

This clonotype has a count of ten or more. J is TRBJ2-5 and V is TRBV29-1; 13 bases match TRBD2. This CDR3 has 13 residues. V shed 6 bases, J shed 5 bases, and the junction held 3 bases outside the gene matches. CDR1 and CDR2 from the germline V gene are SQVTM and ANQGSEA. This CDR3 is CSVMTSGGETQYF. As DNA, the CDR3 is TGCAGCGTGATGACTAGCGGGGGGGAGACCCAGTACTTC.

This sequence joins TRBV4-3 and TRBJ2-1; 12 nucleotides line up with TRBD2. Trimming at V came to 5 bases and at J to 5 bases, leaving 7 bases not matched to a gene. Germline V CDR1 and CDR2: LGHNA, YSLEER. CDR3 size: 16 residues. Here the CDR3 reads CASSRLLAGGDNEQFF. CDR3 DNA: TGCGCCAGCAGCAGACTCCTAGCGGGAGGGGACAATGAGCAGTTCTTC.

This clonotype was seen a few times. The genes are TRBV25-1 and TRBJ2-6; D might be TRBD2 (6 bases). Trimming shortened V by 2 bases and J by 0 bases, and 8 bases separated the two germline ends. CDR1 MGHDK and CDR2 SYGVNS come from the germline V gene. The CDR3 covers 16 residues. CDR3 region: CASSEPGVSGANVLTF. The CDR3 nucleotides read TGTGCCAGCAGTGAACCGGGAGTCTCTGGGGCCAACGTCCTGACTTTC.

The chain has TRBV20-1 and TRBJ2-6; tentative D call: TRBD1 (5 bases). Germline V CDR1 and CDR2: DFQATT, SNEGSKA (reference sequence). V was trimmed by 3 bases and J by 2 bases, leaving 8 bases between them. CDR3 length equals 14 residues. CDR3 sequence reads: CSASRVAGANVLTF. CDR3 nucleotide sequence: TGCAGTGCTAGCAGGGTGGCTGGGGCCAACGTCCTGACTTTC.